This TCR beta chain was retrieved from a study of blood T cell repertoires in COVID-19. The wider study: COVID-19 samples from acute and convalescent phases originated in the United States, Italy and Spain. T cells, B-cell-depleted T cells, or PBMCs provided the cDNA or gDNA that served as material.

The germline V and J ends were trimmed by 2 bases and 0 bases, with 11 bases remaining between them. Germline lookup yields CDR1 MGHRA and CDR2 YSYEKL. CDR3 length: 16 amino acids. Authors' methods: How many nucleated cells were present was estimated from reference gene primer amplification. Profiling relied on immunoSEQ multiplex PCR, and the TCRdb table lists in-frame clones only, not all of them. D and trimming were read from the DNA, whereas the V and J calls and clone size are those reported in that table. In the table there are 55,000 to 75,000 clones, approximately 90% of which are singletons.

The TCR was taken from a human donor in a cohort sampled during active COVID-19. This chain connects TRBV4-1 to TRBJ1-3; D is unclear. The sequencing sample was made of peripheral blood. CDR3: CASSQSGPSSGNTIYF. DNA of the CDR3: TGCGCCAGCAGCCAAAGCGGACCCAGCTCTGGAAACACCATATATTTT.